The 10 T cell receptor beta chains presented below share a single source sample, sequenced in a study of T cell responses to AZD1222 COVID-19 vaccine. Using immunoSEQ multiplex PCR, the repertoire was profiled, and TCRdb retains in-frame clones only, with some absent. The sample has roughly 150,000 clones; about 91% are singletons. The sample in question was peripheral blood, obtained 28 days after the second AZD1222 dose. Source of these receptors: an adult who received the AZD1222 COVID-19 vaccine.

V usage is TRBV5-1 and J usage is TRBJ2-3; TRBD2 matches at 7 bases. The CDR3 is 16 amino acids. Trimming took 2 bases from V and 2 from J; bases not matched to a gene: 8. CDR1 SGHRS and CDR2 YFSETQ come from the germline V gene. CDR3 residues: CASSFVGGDATDTQYF. CDR3 DNA: TGCGCCAGCAGCTTCGTTGGGGGGGACGCCACAGATACGCAGTATTTT.

CDR3 sequence: CASRGQDNYGYTF. The DNA for the CDR3 is TGTGCCAGCAGGGGACAGGACAACTATGGCTACACCTTC. V usage is TRBV25-1 and J usage is TRBJ1-2; TRBD1 aligns across 8 bases. CDR3 size: 13 residues. CDR1 is MGHDK, CDR2 SYGVNS, per germline. The J segment lost 2 bases and the V segment lost 6 bases, leaving 2 bases of the junction unmatched.

This clone was detected a few times. CDR3 nucleotide sequence: TGCGCCAGCAGCAATAGCGGGGGAGGGTTGGAGACCCAGTACTTC. Translation gives CASSNSGGGLETQYF. V usage is TRBV5-1 and J usage is TRBJ2-5; 9 nucleotides match TRBD2. Germline V gene data show CDR1 as SGHRS and CDR2 as YFSETQ. CDR3 length: 15 amino acids. With 4 bases clipped from V and 5 bases from J, the junction kept 9 bases outside the gene matches.

This chain uses TRBV28 with TRBJ1-3; tentative D call: TRBD1 (6 bases). CDR1 MDHEN and CDR2 SYDVKM come from the germline V gene. Trimming removed 2 bases from V and 1 base from J, with 6 bases in between. This CDR3 has 14 residues. The CDR3 loop is CASSLDRSGNTIYF. Here the CDR3 DNA reads TGTGCCAGCAGTTTAGACAGGTCTGGAAACACCATATATTTT.

The chain has TRBV6-5 and TRBJ1-2, with TRBD1 matching over 7 bases. The J segment lost 1 base and the V segment lost 3 bases, leaving 2 bases of the junction unmatched. This CDR3 is 14 amino acids long. The germline V gene encodes CDR1 MNHEY and CDR2 SVGAGI. The CDR3, as DNA: TGTGCCAGCAGTTATCGACAGGGTAACTATGGCTACACCTTC. This codes for CASSYRQGNYGYTF.

The table lists this clone with a few counts. The chain carries TRBV6-5 and TRBJ2-7; 9 nucleotides line up with TRBD1. Trimming at V came to 8 bases and at J to 1 base, leaving 3 bases not matched to a gene. This CDR3 has 13 residues. Per germline, CDR1 MNHEY and CDR2 SVGAGI. In DNA, the CDR3 is TGTGCCAGCCGGGACAGGGCTTCCTACGAGCAGTACTTC. Protein: CASRDRASYEQYF.

This chain connects TRBV27 to TRBJ1-2; TRBD1 aligns across 8 bases. The CDR3 is 14 residues long. The V gene end was trimmed by 8 bases and the J gene end by 5 bases; junction bases not matched to a gene: 10. Looked up from germline, CDR1 is MNHEY and CDR2 is SMNVEV (reference sequence). The CDR3 DNA is TGTGCCAGCGGCCGACAGGGGAATTATTATGGCTACACCTTC. It is translated as CASGRQGNYYGYTF.

The chain combines TRBV12-5 with TRBJ1-1; 9 bases match TRBD1. Germline CDR1 and CDR2: LGHNT and FRNRAP. This CDR3 contains 14 residues. After removal of 4 bases from V and 6 bases from J, the junction contained 6 bases not matched to a gene. CDR3 sequence reads: CASGSGTGRPEAFF. In DNA form, the CDR3 reads TGTGCTAGTGGTTCCGGGACAGGGAGACCTGAAGCTTTCTTT.

V is TRBV4-2 and J is TRBJ2-1, with 9 bases identical to TRBD2. Per germline, CDR1 LGHNA and CDR2 YNFKEQ. CDR3 length equals 15 residues. With 4 bases clipped from V and 8 bases from J, the junction kept 9 bases outside the gene matches. The CDR3 region is CASSPTSGGPDEQFF. The DNA of the CDR3 is TGTGCCAGCAGCCCAACCAGCGGGGGGCCCGATGAGCAGTTCTTC.

This rearrangement joins TRBV27 to TRBJ1-6; tentative D call: TRBD1 (5 bases). The CDR3 covers 14 residues. V was cut by 4 bases and J by 7 bases, with 11 bases left in between. Germline V gene lookup returns CDR1 MNHEY and CDR2 SMNVEV (reference sequence). Written as DNA, the CDR3 is TGTGCCAGCAGTTGGGGACGGGTAAATTCACCCCTCCACTTT. As protein: CASSWGRVNSPLHF.